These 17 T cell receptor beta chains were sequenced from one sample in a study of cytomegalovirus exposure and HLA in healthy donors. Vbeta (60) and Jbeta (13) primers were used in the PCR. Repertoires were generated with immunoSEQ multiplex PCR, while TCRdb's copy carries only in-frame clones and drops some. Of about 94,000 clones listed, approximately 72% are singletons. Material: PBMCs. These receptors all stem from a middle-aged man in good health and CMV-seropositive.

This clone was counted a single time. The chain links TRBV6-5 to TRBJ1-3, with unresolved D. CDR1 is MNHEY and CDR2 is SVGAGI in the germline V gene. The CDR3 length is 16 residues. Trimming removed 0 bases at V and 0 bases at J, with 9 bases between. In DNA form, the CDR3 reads TGTGCCAGCAGTTACTCGGCGGCGACCTCTGGAAACACCATATATTTT. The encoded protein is CASSYSAATSGNTIYF.

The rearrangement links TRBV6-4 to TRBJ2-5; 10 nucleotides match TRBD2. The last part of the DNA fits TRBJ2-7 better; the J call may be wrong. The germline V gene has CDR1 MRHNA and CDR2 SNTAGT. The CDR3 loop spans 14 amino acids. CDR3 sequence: CASCSGRAENEQYF. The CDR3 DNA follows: TGTGCCAGCTGCAGCGGGAGGGCGGAAAACGAGCAGTACTTC.

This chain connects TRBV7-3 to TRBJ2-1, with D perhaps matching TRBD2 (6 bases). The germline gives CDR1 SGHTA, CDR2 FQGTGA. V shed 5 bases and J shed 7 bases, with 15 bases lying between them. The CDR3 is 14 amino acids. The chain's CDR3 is CASSRAGTSNEQFF. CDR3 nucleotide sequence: TGTGCCAGCAGCAGAGCCGGGACTTCGAATGAGCAGTTCTTC.

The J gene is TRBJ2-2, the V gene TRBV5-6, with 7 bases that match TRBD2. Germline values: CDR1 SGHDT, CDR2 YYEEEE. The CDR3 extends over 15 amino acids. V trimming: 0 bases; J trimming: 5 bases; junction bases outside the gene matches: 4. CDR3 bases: TGTGCCAGCAGCTTGGTCGGCGGGAGTACCGGGGAGCTGTTTTTT. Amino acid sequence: CASSLVGGSTGELFF.

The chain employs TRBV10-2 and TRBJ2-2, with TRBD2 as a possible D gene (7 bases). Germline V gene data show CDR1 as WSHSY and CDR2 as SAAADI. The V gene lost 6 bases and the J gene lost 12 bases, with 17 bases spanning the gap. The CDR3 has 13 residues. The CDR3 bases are TGCGCCAGCAGCGCGAGGGGGGGTGAGAAGCTGTTTTTT. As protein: CASSARGGEKLFF.

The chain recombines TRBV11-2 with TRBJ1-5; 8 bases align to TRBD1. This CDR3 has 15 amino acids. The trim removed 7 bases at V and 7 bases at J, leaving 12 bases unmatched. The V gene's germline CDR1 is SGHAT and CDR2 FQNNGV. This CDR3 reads CASTPGRGPFQPQHF. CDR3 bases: TGTGCCAGCACCCCAGGCAGGGGGCCGTTCCAGCCCCAGCATTTT.

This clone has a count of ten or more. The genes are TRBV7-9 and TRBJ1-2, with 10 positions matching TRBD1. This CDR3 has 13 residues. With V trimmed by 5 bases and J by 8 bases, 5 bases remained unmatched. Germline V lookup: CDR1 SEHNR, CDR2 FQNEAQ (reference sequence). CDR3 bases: TGTGCCAGCAGCCCCGGGACAGGGGAAGGCTACACCTTC. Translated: CASSPGTGEGYTF.

The CDR3, as DNA: TGCAGCGCTTTCGCCGGGGGAAACACCATATATTTT. Protein product: CSAFAGGNTIYF. The chain is built from TRBV29-1 and TRBJ1-3, with D unclear. V was clipped by 7 bases and J by 4 bases, with 11 bases between them. Germline V gives CDR1 SQVTM, CDR2 ANQGSEA. The CDR3 spans 12 residues.

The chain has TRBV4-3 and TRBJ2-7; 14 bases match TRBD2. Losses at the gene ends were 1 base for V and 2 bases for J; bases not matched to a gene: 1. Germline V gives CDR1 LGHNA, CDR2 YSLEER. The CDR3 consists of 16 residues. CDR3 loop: CASSQAGLAGAYEQYF. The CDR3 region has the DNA TGCGCCAGCAGCCAAGCGGGACTAGCGGGAGCCTACGAGCAGTACTTC.

This chain's CDR3 is CASSYSITQYEQYF. The CDR3 region has the DNA TGTGCCAGCAGTTACTCGATAACCCAGTACGAGCAGTACTTC. V and J are TRBV6-5 and TRBJ2-7; D is unclear. Trimming removed 0 bases from V and 4 bases from J, with 10 bases in between. The CDR3 loop spans 14 amino acids. Germline values: CDR1 MNHEY, CDR2 SVGAGI.

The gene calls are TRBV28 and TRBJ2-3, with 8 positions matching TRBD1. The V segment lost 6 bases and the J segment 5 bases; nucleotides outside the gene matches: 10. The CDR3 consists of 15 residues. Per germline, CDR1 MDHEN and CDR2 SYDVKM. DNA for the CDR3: TGTGCCAGCAGGGCCCTCGGGACAGGAGAAGATACGCAGTATTTT. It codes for CASRALGTGEDTQYF.

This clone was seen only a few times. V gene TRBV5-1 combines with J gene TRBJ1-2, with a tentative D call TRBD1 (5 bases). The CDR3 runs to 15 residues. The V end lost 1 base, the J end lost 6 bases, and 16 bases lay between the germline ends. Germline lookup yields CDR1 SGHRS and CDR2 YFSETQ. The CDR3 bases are TGCGCCAGCAGCTTGTTCACATCCGGGGGTGATGGCTACACCTTC. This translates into CASSLFTSGGDGYTF.

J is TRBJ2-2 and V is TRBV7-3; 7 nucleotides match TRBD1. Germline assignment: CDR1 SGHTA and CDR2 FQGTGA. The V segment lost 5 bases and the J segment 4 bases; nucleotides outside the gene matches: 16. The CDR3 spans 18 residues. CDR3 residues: CASSQGPRGPTGTGELFF. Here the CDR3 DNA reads TGTGCCAGCAGCCAAGGCCCAAGGGGGCCCACGGGCACCGGGGAGCTGTTTTTT.

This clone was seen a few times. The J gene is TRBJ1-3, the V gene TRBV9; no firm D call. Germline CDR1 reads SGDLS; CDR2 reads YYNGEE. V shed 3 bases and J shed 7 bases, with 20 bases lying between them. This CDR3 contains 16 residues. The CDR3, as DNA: TGTGCCAGCAGCGCTCCCCCCGGGAGGCTTGGTAACACCATATATTTT. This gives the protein CASSAPPGRLGNTIYF.

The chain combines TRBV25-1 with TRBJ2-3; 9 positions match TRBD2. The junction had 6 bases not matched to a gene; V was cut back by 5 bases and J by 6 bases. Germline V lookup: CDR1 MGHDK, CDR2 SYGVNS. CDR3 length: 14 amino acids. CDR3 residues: CASSSPGLADTQYF. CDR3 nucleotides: TGTGCCAGCAGTTCCCCGGGACTAGCCGATACGCAGTATTTT. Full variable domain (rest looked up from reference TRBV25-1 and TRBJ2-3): EADIYQTPRYLVIGTGKKITLECSQTMGHDKMYWYQQDPGMELHLIHYSYGVNSTEKGDLSSESTVSRIRTEHFPLTLESARPSHTSQYLCASSSPGLADTQYFGPGTRLTVL.

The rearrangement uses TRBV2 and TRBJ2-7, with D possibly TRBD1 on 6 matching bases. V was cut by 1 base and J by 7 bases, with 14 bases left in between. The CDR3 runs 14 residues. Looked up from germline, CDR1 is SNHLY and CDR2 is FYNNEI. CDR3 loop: CASSEDRAPGEQYF. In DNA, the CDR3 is TGTGCCAGCAGTGAAGACAGGGCCCCGGGGGAGCAGTACTTC.

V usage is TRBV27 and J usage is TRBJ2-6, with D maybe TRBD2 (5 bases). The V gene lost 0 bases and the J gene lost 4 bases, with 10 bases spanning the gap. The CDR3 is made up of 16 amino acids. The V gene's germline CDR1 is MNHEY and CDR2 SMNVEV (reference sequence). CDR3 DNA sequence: TGTGCCAGCAGTTTATCGATACTAGGGGGGGCCAACGTCCTGACTTTC. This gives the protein CASSLSILGGANVLTF.